The entry below describes one T cell receptor beta chain. This specimen belongs to a study of siplizumab effects on memory and regulatory T cells. V dropped 4 bases and J dropped 8 bases, with 20 bases sitting between them. The CDR3 has 15 amino acids. The V gene's germline CDR1 is SEHNR and CDR2 FQNEAQ (reference sequence). The assay was immunoSEQ multiplex PCR, and TCRdb's table has in-frame clones only and misses some. The table has approximately 100,000 clones, about 91% seen once. V and J are TRBV7-9 and TRBJ1-2, with D perhaps TRBD1 (5 bases). This clonotype originated in a human donor in good health. Some clones in this sample may be carry-over from other donors' samples. Sequenced material: CD4+ T cells sorted from blood. CDR3 residues: CASSSGRGGSGGYTF. The CDR3 DNA is TGTGCCAGCAGCTCGGGACGTGGGGGGTCGGGAGGCTACACCTTC.